This T cell receptor (beta chain) was observed in a study of radiotherapy plus CTLA-4 blockade in lung cancer. About the research overall: Objective responses were documented in about 18% of patients, with disease control in roughly 33%.

Overall study results and limits: Interferon-beta and early blood T cell clone dynamics reportedly predicted response best. After radiotherapy and ipilimumab, tumor-derived clones expanded in peripheral blood.

TCRdb's copy holds only in-frame clones and misses some; the assay was immunoSEQ multiplex PCR. This table holds some 90,000 clones, roughly 87% found once. The V gene lost 8 bases and the J gene lost 0 bases, with 5 bases spanning the gap. The CDR3 length is 13 residues. Germline loops: CDR1 SNHLY, CDR2 FYNNEI. For this clone: The antigen is undetermined.

This material consisted of peripheral blood, taken from a patient treated with radiotherapy plus ipilimumab. The chain is built from TRBV2 and TRBJ2-6; D is unresolved. This clonotype was obtained from a human donor with non-small cell lung cancer who had stable disease on radiotherapy plus ipilimumab. The CDR3 region is CASWLSGANVLTF. In DNA, the CDR3 is TGTGCCAGCTGGCTCTCTGGGGCCAACGTCCTGACTTTC.